Given below is one TCR beta chain in context. Only a few counts were recorded for this clonotype. It lacks a known antigen. Per-nucleotide qualities are absent, and no much larger clonotype sits a single base away. These data come from a study of T-cell reconstitution after alpha-beta-depleted transplantation in children (dated by TCRdb to 2016 to 2017). Describing the broader study: Using TCR repertoire profiling, the study quantitatively followed how T-cell immune reconstitution unfolded in children after TCRalphabeta/CD19-depleted allogeneic hematopoietic cell transplantation.

The treatment or condition label on this specimen signifies: allogeneic hematopoietic cell transplantation with graft depleted of TCRalphabeta T cells and CD19 B cells. The children who served as transplant recipients had been given grafts of TCRalphabeta/CD19-depleted allogeneic hematopoietic cells. Receptors were amplified or captured by PCR. The data were produced on an Illumina HiSeq 2500. To normalize quantification of the TCRbeta repertoire, the TCR libraries were built with molecular barcoding that relied on unique molecular identifiers. TCRdb's own reprocessing of the public reads used fastp at Q25 and MiXCR and kept productive beta chains. One record per CDR3 amino acid sequence lists the most common genes and DNA. The sample profile shows over 100,000 distinct CDR3 sequences; approximately 10% of them were found once. The top ten clones comprise under 35% of the sample. CDR3 length: 15 amino acids, cysteine to phenylalanine. Only the CDR3 DNA is retained, 45 bases long and in frame from the first base. V is pared back by 5 bases and J by 2 bases, with 13 bases lying between the germline termini. Reading the germline V gene (reference sequence) gives CDR1 SEHNR and CDR2 FQNEAQ.

What the authors observed across the whole study: Over subsequent months, a decline in hyperexpanded clone frequencies was noted, and after one year, T-cell counts and TCRbeta diversity were mostly ascribed to newly produced T cells. In some patients, the high TCRbeta diversity seen at day 60 was put down to recipient T cells and intrathymic progenitors that had survived conditioning. Apparently early alphabetaT-cell count recovery about two months after transplant reportedly relied on only several hundred rapidly expanded clones derived from non-depleted graft cells.

The receptor was derived from a boy between 2 and 10 years old with acute lymphoblastic leukemia, due to receive a stem cell transplant. Recombination joined TRBV7-9 with TRBJ2-1; the D gene is perhaps TRBD2, from 6 matching bases. Material: PBMCs, obtained before TCRalphabeta/CD19-depleted stem cell transplant. The CDR3 amino acid sequence is: CASSDPGTAYNEQFF. The nucleotides are TGTGCCAGCAGCGACCCTGGGACTGCCTACAATGAGCAGTTCTTC.